Listed below are T cell receptor beta chains from one sample, sequenced in a study of CD8+ T cells in alopecia areata. Sequencing was performed with immunoSEQ multiplex PCR; in TCRdb, only in-frame clones are kept and a portion is missing. Altogether around 100,000 clones are present, around 45% being singletons, with the ten largest covering around 1.5%. Sequencing was done on a sample of CD4+ T cells sorted from blood. The receptors stem from a human donor with alopecia areata. Each CDR3 is given with its conserved first and last residue. A D gene is named only where the DNA matches it firmly. A row's size may be missing; if present it is once, few, many or a size class.

d_gene: NA; abundance: NA; v_gene: TRBV25-1; j_gene: TRBJ2-5; CDR3aa: CASSVGRLGVQETQYF; CDR3nt: TGTGCCAGCAGTGTGGGACGGCTTGGGGTTCAAGAGACCCAGTACTTC
d_gene: TRBD1; abundance: NA; v_gene: TRBV5-1; j_gene: TRBJ1-1; CDR3aa: CASSSPVGTAEAFF; CDR3nt: TGCGCCAGCAGCTCCCCGGTGGGGACAGCTGAAGCTTTCTTT
d_gene: TRBD1; abundance: few; v_gene: TRBV5-1; j_gene: TRBJ2-1; CDR3aa: CASSATGGLGNEQFF; CDR3nt: TGCGCCAGCAGCGCAACAGGGGGTTTGGGAAATGAGCAGTTCTTC
d_gene: NA; abundance: many; v_gene: TRBV28; j_gene: TRBJ1-5; CDR3aa: CASSLKWRDQPQHF; CDR3nt: TGTGCCAGCAGTTTAAAATGGAGAGATCAGCCCCAGCATTTT
d_gene: NA; abundance: NA; v_gene: TRBV5-1; j_gene: TRBJ2-5; CDR3aa: CASRPVVAAQETQYF; CDR3nt: TGCGCCAGCAGACCCGTCGTAGCGGCCCAAGAGACCCAGTACTTC
d_gene: NA; abundance: NA; v_gene: TRBV30; j_gene: TRBJ1-1; CDR3aa: CAWKGTFEAFF; CDR3nt: TGTGCCTGGAAAGGGACGTTTGAAGCTTTCTTT
d_gene: NA; abundance: NA; v_gene: TRBV18; j_gene: TRBJ2-4; CDR3aa: CASSDGVVKNIQYF; CDR3nt: TGTGCCAGCTCAGATGGGGTAGTCAAAAACATTCAGTACTTC
d_gene: NA; abundance: few; v_gene: TRBV7-2; j_gene: TRBJ2-7; CDR3aa: CASSKGHSSYEQYF; CDR3nt: TGTGCCAGCAGCAAGGGACATAGCTCCTACGAGCAGTACTTC
d_gene: NA; abundance: once; v_gene: TRBV5-4; j_gene: TRBJ2-7; CDR3aa: CASSLGGVSPRSYEQYF; CDR3nt: TGTGCCAGCAGCTTGGGCGGCGTCTCACCGCGCTCCTACGAGCAGTACTTC
d_gene: NA; abundance: once; v_gene: TRBV28; j_gene: TRBJ2-5; CDR3aa: CASSHRIMIQETQYF; CDR3nt: TGTGCCAGCAGCCACAGGATAATGATCCAAGAGACCCAGTACTTC
d_gene: NA; abundance: NA; v_gene: TRBV5-6; j_gene: TRBJ2-7; CDR3aa: CASSLGRLELSSYEQYF; CDR3nt: TGTGCCAGCAGCTTGGGACGTCTAGAACTAAGCTCCTACGAGCAGTACTTC
d_gene: TRBD2; abundance: NA; v_gene: TRBV23-1; j_gene: TRBJ2-7; CDR3aa: CANPRTSGGRYEQYF; CDR3nt: TGCGCCAACCCTAGGACTAGCGGGGGACGCTACGAGCAGTACTTC
d_gene: TRBD1; abundance: few; v_gene: TRBV29-1; j_gene: TRBJ1-3; CDR3aa: CSVDATGSGNTIYF; CDR3nt: TGCAGCGTCGATGCGACAGGGTCTGGAAACACCATATATTTT
d_gene: TRBD1; abundance: few; v_gene: TRBV5-1; j_gene: TRBJ1-6; CDR3aa: CASSLGQYNSPLHF; CDR3nt: TGCGCCAGCAGCCTGGGACAGTACAATTCACCCCTCCACTTT
d_gene: TRBD1; abundance: NA; v_gene: TRBV28; j_gene: TRBJ1-1; CDR3aa: CASSSPGDSKAFF; CDR3nt: TGTGCCAGCAGTTCCCCGGGGGACAGCAAAGCTTTCTTT
d_gene: NA; abundance: NA; v_gene: TRBV6-6; j_gene: TRBJ2-7; CDR3aa: CASSIRQAPYEQYF; CDR3nt: TGTGCCAGCAGTATACGACAGGCCCCCTACGAGCAGTACTTC
d_gene: NA; abundance: NA; v_gene: TRBV27; j_gene: TRBJ2-7; CDR3aa: CASSSYGGLSYEQYF; CDR3nt: TGTGCCAGCAGTTCGTATGGGGGACTGTCCTACGAGCAGTACTTC
d_gene: NA; abundance: NA; v_gene: TRBV29-1; j_gene: TRBJ2-3; CDR3aa: CSVALLGVGIKDTQYF; CDR3nt: TGCAGCGTTGCCCTACTTGGCGTGGGAATTAAAGATACGCAGTATTTT
d_gene: NA; abundance: few; v_gene: TRBV10-3; j_gene: TRBJ1-5; CDR3aa: CAISEMSNQPQHF; CDR3nt: TGTGCCATCAGTGAGATGAGCAATCAGCCCCAGCATTTT
d_gene: NA; abundance: few; v_gene: TRBV19; j_gene: TRBJ1-4; CDR3aa: CASSEFDNEKLFF; CDR3nt: TGTGCCAGTAGTGAATTCGACAACGAAAAACTGTTTTTT
d_gene: NA; abundance: NA; v_gene: TRBV6-5; j_gene: TRBJ2-3; CDR3aa: CASSYSRGTDTQYF; CDR3nt: TGTGCCAGCAGTTACTCTCGCGGCACAGATACGCAGTATTTT
d_gene: TRBD2; abundance: NA; v_gene: TRBV4-2; j_gene: TRBJ2-5; CDR3aa: CASSLGLAEQETQYF; CDR3nt: TGTGCCAGCAGCCTTGGACTAGCCGAGCAAGAGACCCAGTACTTC
d_gene: NA; abundance: few; v_gene: TRBV2; j_gene: TRBJ2-1; CDR3aa: CASSDRLDWQFF; CDR3nt: TGTGCCAGCAGTGATCGGTTAGACTGGCAGTTCTTC
d_gene: NA; abundance: few; v_gene: TRBV5-1; j_gene: TRBJ2-3; CDR3aa: CASSITTPGTDTQYF; CDR3nt: TGCGCCAGCAGCATAACTACCCCGGGCACAGATACGCAGTATTTT
d_gene: NA; abundance: NA; v_gene: TRBV7-2; j_gene: TRBJ1-5; CDR3aa: CASSSGSNQPQHF; CDR3nt: TGTGCCAGCAGCTCCGGGAGTAATCAGCCCCAGCATTTT
d_gene: NA; abundance: once; v_gene: TRBV29-1; j_gene: TRBJ2-5; CDR3aa: CSVVAGETQYF; CDR3nt: TGCAGCGTTGTTGCAGGGGAGACCCAGTACTTC
d_gene: TRBD2; abundance: few; v_gene: TRBV5-1; j_gene: TRBJ2-2; CDR3aa: CASSPGLAGGHGELFF; CDR3nt: TGCGCCAGCAGCCCAGGACTAGCGGGAGGACACGGGGAGCTGTTTTTT
d_gene: TRBD2; abundance: NA; v_gene: TRBV5-1; j_gene: TRBJ2-1; CDR3aa: CASRPLADYNEQFF; CDR3nt: TGCGCCAGCAGGCCCCTAGCGGATTACAATGAGCAGTTCTTC
d_gene: NA; abundance: NA; v_gene: TRBV29-1; j_gene: TRBJ2-7; CDR3aa: CSVESPGSYEQYF; CDR3nt: TGCAGCGTTGAATCCCCAGGCTCCTACGAGCAGTACTTC
d_gene: NA; abundance: few; v_gene: TRBV5-4; j_gene: TRBJ2-1; CDR3aa: CASSPGWGTHIANEQFF; CDR3nt: TGTGCCAGCAGCCCCGGCTGGGGGACCCATATAGCCAATGAGCAGTTCTTC
d_gene: NA; abundance: NA; v_gene: TRBV18; j_gene: TRBJ2-1; CDR3aa: CASSPGLDNEQFF; CDR3nt: TGTGCCAGCTCACCCGGACTTGACAATGAGCAGTTCTTC
d_gene: NA; abundance: NA; v_gene: TRBV5-8; j_gene: TRBJ1-1; CDR3aa: CASSLRGLNTEAFF; CDR3nt: TGTGCCAGCAGCTTACGAGGGCTGAACACTGAAGCTTTCTTT
d_gene: TRBD2; abundance: NA; v_gene: TRBV11-3; j_gene: TRBJ2-3; CDR3aa: CASSDQRGRRNTQYF; CDR3nt: TGTGCCAGCAGCGATCAGCGGGGGAGGCGCAATACGCAGTATTTT
d_gene: TRBD1; abundance: NA; v_gene: TRBV2; j_gene: TRBJ2-1; CDR3aa: CASSGDRTTYNEQFF; CDR3nt: TGTGCCAGCAGTGGGGACAGGACCACCTACAATGAGCAGTTCTTC
d_gene: NA; abundance: NA; v_gene: TRBV11-2; j_gene: TRBJ1-1; CDR3aa: CASSLLTGTNTEAFF; CDR3nt: TGTGCCAGCAGCTTACTAACAGGGACGAACACTGAAGCTTTCTTT
d_gene: NA; abundance: NA; v_gene: TRBV4-2; j_gene: TRBJ2-5; CDR3aa: CASSQEGRETQYF; CDR3nt: TGTGCCAGCAGCCAAGAAGGGCGCGAGACCCAGTACTTC
d_gene: NA; abundance: few; v_gene: TRBV7-8; j_gene: TRBJ2-2; CDR3aa: CASSLVGTLNTGELFF; CDR3nt: TGTGCCAGCAGCTTAGTCGGGACACTCAACACCGGGGAGCTGTTTTTT
d_gene: TRBD1; abundance: NA; v_gene: TRBV5-4; j_gene: TRBJ2-5; CDR3aa: CASSSRGLDQETQYF; CDR3nt: TGTGCCAGCAGCTCCAGGGGGCTAGACCAAGAGACCCAGTACTTC
d_gene: TRBD2; abundance: few; v_gene: TRBV11-2; j_gene: TRBJ2-7; CDR3aa: CASSPTSGSLEQYF; CDR3nt: TGTGCCAGCAGCCCTACTAGCGGGAGTCTCGAGCAGTACTTC
d_gene: NA; abundance: NA; v_gene: TRBV11-2; j_gene: TRBJ2-4; CDR3aa: CASSRRDRVYF; CDR3nt: TGTGCCAGCAGCCGCCGTGACCGAGTATACTTC
d_gene: NA; abundance: NA; v_gene: TRBV9; j_gene: TRBJ2-4; CDR3aa: CASSGRVSGNIQYF; CDR3nt: TGTGCCAGCAGCGGCAGGGTTTCGGGGAACATTCAGTACTTC
d_gene: NA; abundance: NA; v_gene: TRBV7-2; j_gene: TRBJ1-2; CDR3aa: CASSLIGANYGYTF; CDR3nt: TGTGCCAGCAGCTTAATCGGAGCTAACTATGGCTACACCTTC
d_gene: NA; abundance: NA; v_gene: TRBV18; j_gene: TRBJ1-5; CDR3aa: CASSPTDGSNQPQHF; CDR3nt: TGTGCCAGCTCACCAACGGACGGAAGCAATCAGCCCCAGCATTTT
d_gene: TRBD2; abundance: NA; v_gene: TRBV29-1; j_gene: TRBJ2-1; CDR3aa: CSVERLAASGRGEQFF; CDR3nt: TGCAGCGTTGAACGTTTGGCCGCTAGCGGGAGAGGAGAGCAGTTCTTC
d_gene: NA; abundance: few; v_gene: TRBV6-5; j_gene: TRBJ2-2; CDR3aa: CASSYGGSAGELFF; CDR3nt: TGTGCCAGCAGTTACGGAGGCTCTGCCGGGGAGCTGTTTTTT
d_gene: NA; abundance: few; v_gene: TRBV7-2; j_gene: TRBJ2-1; CDR3aa: CASSLGATHEQFF; CDR3nt: TGTGCCAGCAGCTTAGGGGCAACCCATGAGCAGTTCTTC
d_gene: NA; abundance: few; v_gene: TRBV29-1; j_gene: TRBJ2-3; CDR3aa: CSVAEGSDTQYF; CDR3nt: TGCAGCGTTGCGGAGGGTTCAGATACGCAGTATTTT
d_gene: NA; abundance: NA; v_gene: TRBV30; j_gene: TRBJ1-1; CDR3aa: CAWNTRRQMNTEAFF; CDR3nt: TGTGCCTGGAATACAAGGAGGCAGATGAACACTGAAGCTTTCTTT
d_gene: NA; abundance: few; v_gene: TRBV7-9; j_gene: TRBJ2-2; CDR3aa: CASSLPGVNTGELFF; CDR3nt: TGTGCCAGCAGCTTACCAGGCGTGAACACCGGGGAGCTGTTTTTT
d_gene: NA; abundance: NA; v_gene: TRBV30; j_gene: TRBJ1-2; CDR3aa: CAWSVRRNGYTF; CDR3nt: TGTGCCTGGAGTGTACGTAGGAATGGCTACACCTTC
d_gene: NA; abundance: NA; v_gene: TRBV5-4; j_gene: TRBJ1-2; CDR3aa: CASSLALGQRDGYTF; CDR3nt: TGTGCCAGCAGCTTGGCTTTAGGACAGAGGGACGGCTACACCTTC
d_gene: NA; abundance: NA; v_gene: TRBV18; j_gene: TRBJ2-3; CDR3aa: CASSPVGTDTQYF; CDR3nt: TGTGCCAGCTCACCGGTAGGCACAGATACGCAGTATTTT
d_gene: TRBD2; abundance: NA; v_gene: TRBV30; j_gene: TRBJ2-5; CDR3aa: CAWSVLVRTSGTQETQYF; CDR3nt: TGTGCCTGGAGTGTACTTGTTAGGACTAGCGGGACCCAAGAGACCCAGTACTTC
d_gene: TRBD1; abundance: few; v_gene: TRBV23-1; j_gene: TRBJ2-6; CDR3aa: CDRNDRASGGANVLTF; CDR3nt: TGCGACAGGAACGACAGGGCCAGCGGTGGGGCCAACGTCCTGACTTTC
d_gene: NA; abundance: few; v_gene: TRBV30; j_gene: TRBJ1-5; CDR3aa: CAWSVRGNQPQHF; CDR3nt: TGTGCCTGGAGTGTACGGGGTAATCAGCCCCAGCATTTT
d_gene: NA; abundance: NA; v_gene: TRBV25-1; j_gene: TRBJ2-3; CDR3aa: CASSRKSDTQYF; CDR3nt: TGTGCCAGCAGCAGGAAGTCAGATACGCAGTATTTT
d_gene: NA; abundance: NA; v_gene: TRBV9; j_gene: TRBJ2-4; CDR3aa: CASSVDGGFGKNIQYF; CDR3nt: TGTGCCAGCAGCGTAGACGGGGGTTTTGGCAAAAACATTCAGTACTTC
d_gene: NA; abundance: NA; v_gene: TRBV20-1; j_gene: TRBJ1-1; CDR3aa: CSPKWNTEAFF; CDR3nt: TGCAGTCCAAAATGGAACACTGAAGCTTTCTTT